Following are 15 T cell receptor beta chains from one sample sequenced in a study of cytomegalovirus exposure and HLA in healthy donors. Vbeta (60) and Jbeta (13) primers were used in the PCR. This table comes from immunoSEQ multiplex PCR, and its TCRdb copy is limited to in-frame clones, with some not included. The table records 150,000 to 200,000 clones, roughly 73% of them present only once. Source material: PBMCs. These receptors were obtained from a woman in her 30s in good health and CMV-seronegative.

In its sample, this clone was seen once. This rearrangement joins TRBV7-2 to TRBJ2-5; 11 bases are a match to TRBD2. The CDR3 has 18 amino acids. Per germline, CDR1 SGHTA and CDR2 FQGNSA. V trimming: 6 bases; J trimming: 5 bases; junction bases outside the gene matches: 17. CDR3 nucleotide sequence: TGTGCCAGCAGGCTCAACGGGGTAGCGGGGGGGCCGACGGAGACCCAGTACTTC. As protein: CASRLNGVAGGPTETQYF.

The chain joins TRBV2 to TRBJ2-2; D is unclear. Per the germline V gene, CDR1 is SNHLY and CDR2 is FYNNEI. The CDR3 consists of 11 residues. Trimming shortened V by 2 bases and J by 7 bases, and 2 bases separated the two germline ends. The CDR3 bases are TGTGCCAGCAGTGAATACGGGGAGCTGTTTTTT. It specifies CASSEYGELFF.

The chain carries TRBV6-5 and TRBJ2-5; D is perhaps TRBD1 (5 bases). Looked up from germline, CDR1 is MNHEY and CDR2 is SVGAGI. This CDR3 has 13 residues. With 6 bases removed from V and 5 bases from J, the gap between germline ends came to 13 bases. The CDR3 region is CASRAPGLETQYF. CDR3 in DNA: TGTGCCAGCAGGGCCCCAGGGTTGGAGACCCAGTACTTC.

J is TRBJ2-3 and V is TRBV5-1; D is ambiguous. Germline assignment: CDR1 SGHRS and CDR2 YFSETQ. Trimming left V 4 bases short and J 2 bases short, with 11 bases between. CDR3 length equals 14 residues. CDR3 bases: TGCGCCAGCAGCACGACTTCAAACACAGATACGCAGTATTTT. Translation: CASSTTSNTDTQYF.

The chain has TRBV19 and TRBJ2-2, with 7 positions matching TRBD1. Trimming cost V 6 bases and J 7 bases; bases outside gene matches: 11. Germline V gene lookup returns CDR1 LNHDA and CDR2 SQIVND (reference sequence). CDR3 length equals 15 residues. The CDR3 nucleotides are TGTGCCAGTAGGATAACCGGGACAGTATACGGGGAGCTGTTTTTT. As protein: CASRITGTVYGELFF.

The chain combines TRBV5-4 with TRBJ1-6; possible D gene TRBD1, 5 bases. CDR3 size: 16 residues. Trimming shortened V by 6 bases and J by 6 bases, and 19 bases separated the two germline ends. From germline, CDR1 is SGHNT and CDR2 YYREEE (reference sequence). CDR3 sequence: CASNRGGPYSNSPLHF. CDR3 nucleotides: TGTGCCAGCAACCGGGGGGGACCGTACAGTAATTCACCCCTCCACTTT.

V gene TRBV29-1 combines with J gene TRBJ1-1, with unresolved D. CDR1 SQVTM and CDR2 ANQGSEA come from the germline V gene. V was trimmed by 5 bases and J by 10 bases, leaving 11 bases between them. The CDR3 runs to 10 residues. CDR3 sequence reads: CSVSTHAAFF. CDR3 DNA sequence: TGCAGCGTTTCCACTCATGCAGCTTTCTTT.

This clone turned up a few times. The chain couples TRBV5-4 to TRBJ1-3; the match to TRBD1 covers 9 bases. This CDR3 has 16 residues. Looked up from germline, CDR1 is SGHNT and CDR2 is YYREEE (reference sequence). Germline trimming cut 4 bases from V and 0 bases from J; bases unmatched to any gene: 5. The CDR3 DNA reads TGTGCCAGCAGCCACAGGGGGCAGTCCTCTGGAAACACCATATATTTT. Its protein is CASSHRGQSSGNTIYF.

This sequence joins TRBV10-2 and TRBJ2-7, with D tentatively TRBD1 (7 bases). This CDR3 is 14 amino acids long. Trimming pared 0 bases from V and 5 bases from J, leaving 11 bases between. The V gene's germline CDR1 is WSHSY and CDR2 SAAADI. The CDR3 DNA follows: TGCGCCAGCAGTGAGTCAGGAGGGGGCAACGAGCAGTACTTC. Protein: CASSESGGGNEQYF.

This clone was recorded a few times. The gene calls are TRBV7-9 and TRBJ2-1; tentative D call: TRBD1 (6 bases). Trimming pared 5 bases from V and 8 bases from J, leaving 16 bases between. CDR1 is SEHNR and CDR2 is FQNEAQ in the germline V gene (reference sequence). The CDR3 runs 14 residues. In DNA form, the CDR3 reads TGTGCCAGCAGCCACTCAATCCAGGGGCATGAGCAGTTCTTC. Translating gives CASSHSIQGHEQFF.

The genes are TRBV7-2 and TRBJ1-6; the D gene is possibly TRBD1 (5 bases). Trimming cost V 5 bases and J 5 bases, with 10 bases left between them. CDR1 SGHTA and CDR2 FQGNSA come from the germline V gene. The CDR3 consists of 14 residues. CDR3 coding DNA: TGTGCCAGCAGCACCGGACAAAATAATTCACCCCTCCACTTT. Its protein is CASSTGQNNSPLHF.

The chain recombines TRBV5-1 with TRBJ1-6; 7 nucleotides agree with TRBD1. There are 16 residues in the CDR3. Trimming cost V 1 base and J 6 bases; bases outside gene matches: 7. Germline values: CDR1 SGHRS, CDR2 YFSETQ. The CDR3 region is CASSLKTAGGNSPLHF. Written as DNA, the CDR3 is TGCGCCAGCAGCTTGAAAACGGCAGGGGGTAATTCACCCCTCCACTTT. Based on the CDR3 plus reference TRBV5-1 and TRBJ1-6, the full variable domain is KAGVTQTPRYLIKTRGQQVTLSCSPISGHRSVSWYQQTPGQGLQFLFEYFSETQRNKGNFPGRFSGRQFSNSRSEMNVSTLELGDSALYLCASSLKTAGGNSPLHFGNGTRLTVT.

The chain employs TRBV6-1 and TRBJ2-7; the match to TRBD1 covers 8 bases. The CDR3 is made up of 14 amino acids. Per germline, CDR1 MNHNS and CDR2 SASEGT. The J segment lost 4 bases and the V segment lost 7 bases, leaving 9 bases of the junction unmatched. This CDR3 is CASIPTGAYYEQYF. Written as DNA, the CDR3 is TGTGCCAGCATCCCGACAGGGGCCTATTACGAGCAGTACTTC.

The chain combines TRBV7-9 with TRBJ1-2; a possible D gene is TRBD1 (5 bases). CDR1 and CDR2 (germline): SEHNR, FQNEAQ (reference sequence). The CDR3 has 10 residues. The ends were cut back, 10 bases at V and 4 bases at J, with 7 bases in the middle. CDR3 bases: TGTGCCATCGACAGCTATGGCTACACCTTC. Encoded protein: CAIDSYGYTF.

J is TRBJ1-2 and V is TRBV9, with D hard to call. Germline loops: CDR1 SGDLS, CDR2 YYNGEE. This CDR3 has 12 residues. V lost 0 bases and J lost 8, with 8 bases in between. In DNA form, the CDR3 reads TGTGCCAGCAGCGTAGAAGAGGGAGGCTACACCTTC. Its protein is CASSVEEGGYTF.